The rows below give T cell receptor beta chains drawn from one sample of a study of molecular identifiers for immune sequencing clone quantification. TCRdb fed the PCR reads into MiXCR, producing one record per CDR3 protein. The sample includes over 600,000 distinct CDR3 sequences, 15% to 20% of them seen just once. Sequences were obtained from naive CD8+ T cells from blood, with Jurkat cell RNA spiked in. These receptors came from a human donor in good health. Some libraries in this study had Jurkat cell RNA spiked in. Each CDR3 is given with its conserved first and last residue. D genes are given only for firm matches. The size entry is marked missing in some rows and otherwise reads once, few, many or a size class.

v_call: TRBV12-3/TRBV12-4; j_call: TRBJ1-1; d_call: TRBD1; clone_size: many; cdr3_nt: TGTGCCAGCAGTTCCTTCGGCAGGGGGAACGCTGAAGCTTTCTTT; cdr3_aa: CASSSFGRGNAEAFF
v_call: TRBV19; j_call: TRBJ2-7; d_call: -; clone_size: many; cdr3_nt: TGTGCCAGTAGTATTGGTGCAGGGATATCCTACGAGCAGTACTTC; cdr3_aa: CASSIGAGISYEQYF
v_call: TRBV23-1; j_call: TRBJ2-5; d_call: TRBD1; clone_size: many; cdr3_nt: TGCGCCAGCAGTCAATCTTTTGCTAGGGGGCCATCGGAGACCCAGTACTTC; cdr3_aa: CASSQSFARGPSETQYF
v_call: TRBV5-4; j_call: TRBJ2-7; d_call: TRBD2; clone_size: -; cdr3_nt: TGTGCCAGCAGCTTGGAAGGCGGGAGCGGGACCTACGAGCAGTACTTC; cdr3_aa: CASSLEGGSGTYEQYF
v_call: TRBV12-3/TRBV12-4; j_call: TRBJ2-3; d_call: -; clone_size: many; cdr3_nt: TGTGCCAGCAGCCCAGGACAAAGCCTTGGTACGCAGTATTTT; cdr3_aa: CASSPGQSLGTQYF
v_call: TRBV12-3/TRBV12-4; j_call: TRBJ2-5; d_call: -; clone_size: many; cdr3_nt: TGTGCCAGCAGTCTATTAGGGGCGCGGGGCCCAGAGACCCAGTACTTC; cdr3_aa: CASSLLGARGPETQYF
v_call: TRBV9; j_call: TRBJ2-1; d_call: TRBD1; clone_size: -; cdr3_nt: TGTGCCAGCAGCGCAGGACAGGGGGCGAGCTCCTACAATGAGCAGTTCTTC; cdr3_aa: CASSAGQGASSYNEQFF
v_call: TRBV4-3; j_call: TRBJ1-2; d_call: TRBD1; clone_size: many; cdr3_nt: TGCGCCAGCAGCCAAGTCCTTCGGGACAGCTATGGCTACACCTTC; cdr3_aa: CASSQVLRDSYGYTF
v_call: TRBV6-2/TRBV6-3; j_call: TRBJ2-5; d_call: TRBD2; clone_size: many; cdr3_nt: TGTGCCAGCAGTTACCCTTCACTCGTGACTAGCGGACAAGAGACCCAGTACTTC; cdr3_aa: CASSYPSLVTSGQETQYF
v_call: TRBV6-2/TRBV6-3; j_call: TRBJ2-1; d_call: TRBD2; clone_size: few; cdr3_nt: TGTGCCAGCAGCTGGGGGGGGGATGAGCAGTTCTTC; cdr3_aa: CASSWGGDEQFF
v_call: TRBV4-3; j_call: TRBJ2-3; d_call: TRBD2; clone_size: many; cdr3_nt: TGCGCCAGCAGCCAAGAATACCGTCGGTTCCCGGGACTAGCGGAGCCGAGCACAGATACGCAGTATTTT; cdr3_aa: CASSQEYRRFPGLAEPSTDTQYF
v_call: TRBV28; j_call: TRBJ2-7; d_call: TRBD1; clone_size: many; cdr3_nt: TGTGCCAGCAGTTTAGGGACAGGGATCCTTGAAGTCCTACCTCACTACGAGCAGTACTTC; cdr3_aa: CASSLGTGILEVLPHYEQYF
v_call: TRBV28; j_call: TRBJ1-3; d_call: -; clone_size: few; cdr3_nt: TGTGCCAGCAGTTTGTATCCCACAGAGGGCCCTCTCTCTGGAAACACCATATATTTT; cdr3_aa: CASSLYPTEGPLSGNTIYF
v_call: TRBV19; j_call: TRBJ1-2; d_call: -; clone_size: few; cdr3_nt: TGTGCCAGTAGTATAGACAGTTACTATGGCTACACCTTC; cdr3_aa: CASSIDSYYGYTF
v_call: TRBV2; j_call: TRBJ1-1; d_call: -; clone_size: many; cdr3_nt: TGTGCCAGCAGTGAACCAAGAATGGACAAGAACACTGAAGCTTTCTTT; cdr3_aa: CASSEPRMDKNTEAFF
v_call: TRBV4-3; j_call: TRBJ2-7; d_call: -; clone_size: many; cdr3_nt: TGCACCAGCAGCCAAGTAGAGGGAGCCTACGAGCAGTACTTC; cdr3_aa: CTSSQVEGAYEQYF
v_call: TRBV4-3; j_call: TRBJ2-7; d_call: TRBD1; clone_size: many; cdr3_nt: TGCGCCAGCAGCCTGGACAGGGCGGCGATTCACTACGAGCAGTACTTC; cdr3_aa: CASSLDRAAIHYEQYF
v_call: TRBV9; j_call: TRBJ1-1; d_call: TRBD1; clone_size: many; cdr3_nt: TGTGCCAGCAGCCCGGACAGGGTGGAGGGTGAAGCTTTCTTT; cdr3_aa: CASSPDRVEGEAFF
v_call: TRBV30; j_call: TRBJ2-7; d_call: -; clone_size: many; cdr3_nt: TGTGCCTGGAAGGGGGACACCTACGAGCAGTACTTC; cdr3_aa: CAWKGDTYEQYF
v_call: TRBV5-5; j_call: TRBJ1-4; d_call: -; clone_size: -; cdr3_nt: TGTGCCAGCAGCTTGGAGTACAGATCTAATGAAAAACTGTTTTTT; cdr3_aa: CASSLEYRSNEKLFF
v_call: TRBV5-1; j_call: TRBJ2-3; d_call: TRBD2; clone_size: many; cdr3_nt: TGCGCCAGCAGCTCTAGCGGGGGGGCCTGGGATACGCAGTATTTT; cdr3_aa: CASSSSGGAWDTQYF
v_call: TRBV6-5; j_call: TRBJ2-2; d_call: TRBD1; clone_size: -; cdr3_nt: TGTGCCAGCAGTGACGAGACAGGGGGCATCATGGGGGGGGAGCTGTTTTTT; cdr3_aa: CASSDETGGIMGGELFF
v_call: TRBV15; j_call: TRBJ1-3; d_call: TRBD1; clone_size: many; cdr3_nt: TGTGCCACCAGCGGAGACAGGGCTCCTGGAAACACCATATATTTT; cdr3_aa: CATSGDRAPGNTIYF
v_call: TRBV5-4; j_call: TRBJ1-1; d_call: -; clone_size: many; cdr3_nt: TGTGCCAGCAGCTCCCAGGGTATCACTGAAGCTTTCTTT; cdr3_aa: CASSSQGITEAFF
v_call: TRBV7-9; j_call: TRBJ1-1; d_call: -; clone_size: many; cdr3_nt: TGTGCCAGCAGTGACGAGGCGAGTCGGATGAACACTGAAGCTTTCTTT; cdr3_aa: CASSDEASRMNTEAFF
v_call: TRBV30; j_call: TRBJ1-1; d_call: -; clone_size: -; cdr3_nt: TGTGCCTGGAGTGTAACCTTATCCACTGGAGCTTTCTTT; cdr3_aa: CAWSVTLSTGAFF
v_call: TRBV9; j_call: TRBJ1-1; d_call: -; clone_size: many; cdr3_nt: TGTGCCAGCAGTACCCAGGGAACTGAAGCTTTCTTT; cdr3_aa: CASSTQGTEAFF
v_call: TRBV28; j_call: TRBJ1-2; d_call: -; clone_size: few; cdr3_nt: TGTGCCAGCAGTTCCCCATCCCCCCTCGCCAATGGCTACACCTTC; cdr3_aa: CASSSPSPLANGYTF
v_call: TRBV4-3; j_call: TRBJ1-2; d_call: -; clone_size: -; cdr3_nt: TGCGCCAGCAGCCAAGATTTTGGGCTTCGACTCGGCTACACCTTC; cdr3_aa: CASSQDFGLRLGYTF
v_call: TRBV10-3; j_call: TRBJ1-1; d_call: -; clone_size: -; cdr3_nt: TGTGCCATCAGGGACGGCATGAACACTGAAGCTTTCTTT; cdr3_aa: CAIRDGMNTEAFF
v_call: TRBV5-8; j_call: TRBJ1-4; d_call: TRBD1; clone_size: -; cdr3_nt: TGTGCCAGCAGCCCCCGAGACAGGGTTTGGACGGCGAATGAAAAACTGTTTTTT; cdr3_aa: CASSPRDRVWTANEKLFF
v_call: TRBV10-3; j_call: TRBJ1-5; d_call: TRBD1; clone_size: many; cdr3_nt: TGTGCCATCAGCGAGACAGGGTACCAGCCCCAGCATTTT; cdr3_aa: CAISETGYQPQHF
v_call: TRBV4-1; j_call: TRBJ2-7; d_call: -; clone_size: many; cdr3_nt: TGCGCCAGCAGCCAAGATCCATGGGGGACCTACGAGCAGTACTTC; cdr3_aa: CASSQDPWGTYEQYF
v_call: TRBV27; j_call: TRBJ1-6; d_call: -; clone_size: many; cdr3_nt: TGTGCCAGCAGTCCGCCCGGATTCTATAATTCACCCCTCCACTTT; cdr3_aa: CASSPPGFYNSPLHF
v_call: TRBV6-5; j_call: TRBJ1-1; d_call: -; clone_size: many; cdr3_nt: TGTGCCAGCACAACCGACGGAGTTGGTGAAGCTTTCTTT; cdr3_aa: CASTTDGVGEAFF
v_call: TRBV5-4; j_call: TRBJ1-2; d_call: -; clone_size: many; cdr3_nt: TGTGCCAGCAGCTTAACTCCGGGGCCCGATGGCTACACCTTC; cdr3_aa: CASSLTPGPDGYTF
v_call: TRBV7-9; j_call: TRBJ2-2; d_call: TRBD2; clone_size: -; cdr3_nt: TGTGCCAGCAGCCGAACTAGCGGGGGGGCCTTCACCGGGGAGCTGTTTTTT; cdr3_aa: CASSRTSGGAFTGELFF
v_call: TRBV12-3/TRBV12-4; j_call: TRBJ2-7; d_call: -; clone_size: many; cdr3_nt: TGTGCCAGCAGACCAACCCAGGGGCGGGGCGAGCAGTACTTC; cdr3_aa: CASRPTQGRGEQYF
v_call: TRBV29-1; j_call: TRBJ1-1; d_call: -; clone_size: many; cdr3_nt: TGCAGCGCCGGAGGGGGGGCCGACACTGAAGCTTTCTTT; cdr3_aa: CSAGGGADTEAFF
v_call: TRBV29-1; j_call: TRBJ2-1; d_call: -; clone_size: many; cdr3_nt: TGCAGCGTCGTCGTGGACGGGAATGAGCAGTTCTTC; cdr3_aa: CSVVVDGNEQFF
v_call: TRBV19; j_call: TRBJ1-1; d_call: TRBD1; clone_size: many; cdr3_nt: TGTGCCAGCAAGACAGGGGGCAACACTGAAGCTTTCTTT; cdr3_aa: CASKTGGNTEAFF
v_call: TRBV27; j_call: TRBJ2-7; d_call: TRBD1; clone_size: many; cdr3_nt: TGTGCCAGCAGTTTAGTGACAGGGGGCACCTACGAGCAGTACTTC; cdr3_aa: CASSLVTGGTYEQYF
v_call: TRBV27; j_call: TRBJ2-1; d_call: TRBD1; clone_size: -; cdr3_nt: TGTGCCAGCAGTTTACAGGACAGGGCCTACAATGAGCAGTTCTTC; cdr3_aa: CASSLQDRAYNEQFF
v_call: TRBV29-1; j_call: TRBJ2-2; d_call: TRBD1; clone_size: many; cdr3_nt: TGCAGCGCTGTAAAACAGGGGACCGGGGAGCTGTTTTTT; cdr3_aa: CSAVKQGTGELFF
v_call: TRBV5-6; j_call: TRBJ1-4; d_call: -; clone_size: many; cdr3_nt: TGTGCCAGCAGCCAAACCGGGACGATTAATGAAAAACTGTTTTTT; cdr3_aa: CASSQTGTINEKLFF
v_call: TRBV9; j_call: TRBJ1-4; d_call: -; clone_size: -; cdr3_nt: TGTGCCAGCAGCGGGTCCAGTGGGGTCGGAACTAATGAAAAACTGTTTTTT; cdr3_aa: CASSGSSGVGTNEKLFF